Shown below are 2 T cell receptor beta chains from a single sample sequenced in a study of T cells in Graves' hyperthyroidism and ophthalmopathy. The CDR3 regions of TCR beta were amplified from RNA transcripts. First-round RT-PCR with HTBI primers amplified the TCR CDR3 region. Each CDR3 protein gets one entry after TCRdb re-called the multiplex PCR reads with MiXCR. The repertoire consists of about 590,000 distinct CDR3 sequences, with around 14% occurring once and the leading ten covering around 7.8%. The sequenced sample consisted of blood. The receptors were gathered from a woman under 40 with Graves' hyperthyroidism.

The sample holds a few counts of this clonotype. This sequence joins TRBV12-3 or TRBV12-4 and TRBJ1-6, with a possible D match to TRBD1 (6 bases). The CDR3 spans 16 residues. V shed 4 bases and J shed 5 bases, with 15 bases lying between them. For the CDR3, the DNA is TGTGCCAGCAGTTCCGACAGGAGCCCAAATAATTCACCCCTCCACTTT. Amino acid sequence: CASSSDRSPNNSPLHF.

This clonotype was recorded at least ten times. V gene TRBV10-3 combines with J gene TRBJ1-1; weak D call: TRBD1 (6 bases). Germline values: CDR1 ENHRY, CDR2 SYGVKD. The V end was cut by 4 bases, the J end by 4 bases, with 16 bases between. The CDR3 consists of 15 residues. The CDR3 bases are TGTGCCATCAGTGGGGAACAGGGAGGTGGCACTGAAGCTTTCTTT. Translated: CAISGEQGGGTEAFF.